This TCR beta chain is drawn from a study of blood T cell repertoires in COVID-19. Whole-study context: Acute-phase and convalescent COVID-19 samples originated in the United States, Italy and Spain. T cells, B-cell-depleted T cells, or PBMCs supplied cDNA or gDNA.

Residents of about two dozen US areas, aged about 18 to 95 years, made up the participants. Cohort 3 recovery required two negative PCRs, clearance, or symptom resolution. Generated by immunoSEQ multiplex PCR, the TCRdb table keeps only in-frame clones and is missing some. The table shows a few hundred thousand clones, with 80% to 90% occurring only once. Trimming shortened V by 6 bases and J by 1 base, and 9 bases separated the two germline ends. Looked up from germline, CDR1 is MNHEY and CDR2 is SVGAGI. This CDR3 contains 14 residues. The sample taken for sequencing was PBMCs or T cells enriched from blood (not recorded which). This sequence originates from a man aged 18 to 35 who had recovered from COVID-19. This rearrangement joins TRBV6-5 to TRBJ2-2; D remains ambiguous. Written as DNA, the CDR3 is TGTGCCAGCAGCGCCCCAGGGAACACCGGGGAGCTGTTTTTT. Protein sequence: CASSAPGNTGELFF.